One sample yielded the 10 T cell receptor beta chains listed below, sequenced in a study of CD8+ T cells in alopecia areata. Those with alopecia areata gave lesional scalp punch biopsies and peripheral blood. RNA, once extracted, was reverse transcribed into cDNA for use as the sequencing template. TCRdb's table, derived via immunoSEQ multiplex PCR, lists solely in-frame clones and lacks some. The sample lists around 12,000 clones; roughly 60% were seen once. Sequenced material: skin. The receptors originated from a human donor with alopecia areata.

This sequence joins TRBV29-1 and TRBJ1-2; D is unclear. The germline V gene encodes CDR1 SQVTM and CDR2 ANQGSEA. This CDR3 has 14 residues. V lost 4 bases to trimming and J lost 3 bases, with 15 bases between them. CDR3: CSVALTSSDYGYTF. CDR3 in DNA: TGCAGCGTTGCCCTTACCAGTAGCGACTATGGCTACACCTTC.

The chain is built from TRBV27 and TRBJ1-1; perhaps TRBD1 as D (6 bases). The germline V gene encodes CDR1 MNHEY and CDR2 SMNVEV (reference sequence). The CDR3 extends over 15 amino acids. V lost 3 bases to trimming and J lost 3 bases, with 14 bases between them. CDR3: CASSFRISGDTEAFF. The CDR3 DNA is TGTGCCAGCAGTTTTCGCATTTCAGGGGACACTGAAGCTTTCTTT.

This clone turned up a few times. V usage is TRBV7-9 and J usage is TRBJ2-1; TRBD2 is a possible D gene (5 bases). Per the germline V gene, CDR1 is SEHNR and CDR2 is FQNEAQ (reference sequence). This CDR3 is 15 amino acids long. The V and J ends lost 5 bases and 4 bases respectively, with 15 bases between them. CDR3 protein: CASSPSRTGYNEQFF. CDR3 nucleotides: TGTGCCAGCAGCCCTAGTAGGACTGGGTACAATGAGCAGTTCTTC.

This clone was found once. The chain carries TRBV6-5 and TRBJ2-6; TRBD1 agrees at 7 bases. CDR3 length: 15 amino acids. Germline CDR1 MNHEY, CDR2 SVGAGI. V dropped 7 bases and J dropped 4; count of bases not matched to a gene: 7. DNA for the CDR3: TGTGCCAGCATTCTGACAGGGCGAGGGGCCAACGTCCTGACTTTC. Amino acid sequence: CASILTGRGANVLTF.

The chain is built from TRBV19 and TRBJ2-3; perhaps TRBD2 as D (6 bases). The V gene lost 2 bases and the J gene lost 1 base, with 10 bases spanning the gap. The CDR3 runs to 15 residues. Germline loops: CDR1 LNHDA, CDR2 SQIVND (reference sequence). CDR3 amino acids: CASSILASGTDTQYF. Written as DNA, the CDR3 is TGTGCCAGTAGTATACTAGCGAGCGGCACAGATACGCAGTATTTT.

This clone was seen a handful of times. CDR3 DNA: TGTGCCAGCTCCCGGGGGACTAGCGACCACGAGCAGTACTTC. It translates to CASSRGTSDHEQYF. This chain joins TRBV6-6 and TRBJ2-7; 10 bases align to TRBD2. Trimming at V came to 8 bases and at J to 5 bases, leaving 9 bases not matched to a gene. Germline V lookup: CDR1 MNHNY, CDR2 SVGAGI (reference sequence). This CDR3 comprises 14 residues.

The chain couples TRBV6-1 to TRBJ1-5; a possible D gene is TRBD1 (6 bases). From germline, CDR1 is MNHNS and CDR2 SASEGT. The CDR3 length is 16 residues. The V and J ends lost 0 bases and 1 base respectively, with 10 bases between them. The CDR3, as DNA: TGTGCCAGCAGTGAAGCCGACAGGCCAAGCAATCAGCCCCAGCATTTT. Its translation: CASSEADRPSNQPQHF.

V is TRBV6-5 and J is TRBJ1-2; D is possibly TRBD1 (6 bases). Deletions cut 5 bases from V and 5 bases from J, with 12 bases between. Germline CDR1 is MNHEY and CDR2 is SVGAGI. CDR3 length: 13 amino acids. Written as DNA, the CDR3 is TGTGCCAGCAGTGGGCCAGGGGCTTATGGCTACACCTTC. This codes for CASSGPGAYGYTF.

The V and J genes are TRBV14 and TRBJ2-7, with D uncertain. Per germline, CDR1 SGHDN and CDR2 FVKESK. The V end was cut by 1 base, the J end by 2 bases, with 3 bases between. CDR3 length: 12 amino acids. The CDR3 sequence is CASSQGTYEQYF. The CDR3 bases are TGTGCCAGCAGCCAAGGGACCTACGAGCAGTACTTC.

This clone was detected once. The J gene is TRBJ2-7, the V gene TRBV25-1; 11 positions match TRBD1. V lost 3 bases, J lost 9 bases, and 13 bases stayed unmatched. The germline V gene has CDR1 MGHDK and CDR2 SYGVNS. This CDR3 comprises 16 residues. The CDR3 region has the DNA TGTGCCAGCAGTGATCCTCAGGGACAGGGGGTTAGCGGGCAGTACTTC. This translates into CASSDPQGQGVSGQYF.